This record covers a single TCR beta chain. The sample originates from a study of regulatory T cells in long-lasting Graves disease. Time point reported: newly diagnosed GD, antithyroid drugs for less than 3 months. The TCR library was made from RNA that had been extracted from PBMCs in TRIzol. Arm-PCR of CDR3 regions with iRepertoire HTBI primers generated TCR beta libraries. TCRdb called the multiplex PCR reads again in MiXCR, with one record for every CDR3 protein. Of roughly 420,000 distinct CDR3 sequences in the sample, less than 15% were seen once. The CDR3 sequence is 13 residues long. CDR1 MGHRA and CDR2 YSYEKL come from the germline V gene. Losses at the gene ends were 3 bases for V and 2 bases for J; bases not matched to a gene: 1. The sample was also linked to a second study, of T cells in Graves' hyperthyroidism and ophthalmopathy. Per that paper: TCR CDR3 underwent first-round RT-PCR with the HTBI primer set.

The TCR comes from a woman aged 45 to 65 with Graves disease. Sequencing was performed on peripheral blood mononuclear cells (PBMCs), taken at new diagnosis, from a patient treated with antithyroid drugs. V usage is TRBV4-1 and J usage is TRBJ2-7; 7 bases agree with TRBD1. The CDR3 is CASSHGTAYEQYF. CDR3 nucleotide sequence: TGCGCCAGCAGCCACGGGACAGCCTACGAGCAGTACTTC.